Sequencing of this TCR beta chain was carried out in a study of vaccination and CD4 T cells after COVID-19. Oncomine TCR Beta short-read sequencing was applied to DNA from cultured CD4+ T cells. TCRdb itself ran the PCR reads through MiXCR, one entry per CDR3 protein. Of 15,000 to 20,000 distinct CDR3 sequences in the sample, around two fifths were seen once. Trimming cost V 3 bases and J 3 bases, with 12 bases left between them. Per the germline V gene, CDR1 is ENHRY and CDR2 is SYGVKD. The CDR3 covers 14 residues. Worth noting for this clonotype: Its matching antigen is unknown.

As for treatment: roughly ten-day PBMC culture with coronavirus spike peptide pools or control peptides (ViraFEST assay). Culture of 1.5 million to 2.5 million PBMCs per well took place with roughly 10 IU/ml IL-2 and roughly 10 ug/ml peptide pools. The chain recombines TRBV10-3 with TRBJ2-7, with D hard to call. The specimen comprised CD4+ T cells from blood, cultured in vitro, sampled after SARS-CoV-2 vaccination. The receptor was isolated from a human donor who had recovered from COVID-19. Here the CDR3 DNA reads TGTGCCATCAGTGAATCTGGAGTCGGCTACGAGCAGTACTTC. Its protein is CAISESGVGYEQYF.